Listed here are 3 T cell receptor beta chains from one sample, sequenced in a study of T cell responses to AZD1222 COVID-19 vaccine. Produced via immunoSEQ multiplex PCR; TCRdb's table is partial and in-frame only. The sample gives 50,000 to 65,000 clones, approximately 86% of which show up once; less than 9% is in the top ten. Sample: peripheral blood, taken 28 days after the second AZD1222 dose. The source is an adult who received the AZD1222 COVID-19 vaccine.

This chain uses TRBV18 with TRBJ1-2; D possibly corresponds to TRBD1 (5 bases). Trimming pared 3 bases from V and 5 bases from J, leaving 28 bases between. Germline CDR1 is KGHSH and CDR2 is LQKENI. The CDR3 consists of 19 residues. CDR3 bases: TGTGCCAGCTCACCCGTCAGATCAATAGGGGCCTCCAAAGATTATGGCTACACCTTC. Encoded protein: CASSPVRSIGASKDYGYTF.

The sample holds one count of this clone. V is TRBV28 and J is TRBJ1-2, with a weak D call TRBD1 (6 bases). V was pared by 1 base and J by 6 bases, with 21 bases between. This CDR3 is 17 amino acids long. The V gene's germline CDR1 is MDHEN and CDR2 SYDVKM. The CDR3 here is CASSLLLGAVSLDGYTF. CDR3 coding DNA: TGTGCCAGCAGTTTATTGCTGGGGGCGGTATCTCTTGATGGCTACACCTTC.

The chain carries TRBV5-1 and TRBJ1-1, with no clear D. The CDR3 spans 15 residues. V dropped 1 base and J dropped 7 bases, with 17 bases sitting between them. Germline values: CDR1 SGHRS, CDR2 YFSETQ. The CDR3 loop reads CASSLTSYIRNEAFF. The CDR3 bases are TGCGCCAGCAGCTTGACTTCATATATCCGTAATGAAGCTTTCTTT. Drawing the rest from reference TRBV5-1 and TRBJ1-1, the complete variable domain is KAGVTQTPRYLIKTRGQQVTLSCSPISGHRSVSWYQQTPGQGLQFLFEYFSETQRNKGNFPGRFSGRQFSNSRSEMNVSTLELGDSALYLCASSLTSYIRNEAFFGQGTRLTVV.